This paragraph covers one TCR beta chain sequence. This clonotype came up once. The specificity of this receptor is unknown. Base quality data are lacking; no much larger clone is found one base away. This entry comes from a study of blood T cells in healthy people across ages (dated by TCRdb to between 2014 and 2017). In the study overall: In model experiments, roughly one uniquely barcoded TCR beta cDNA molecule per two T cells was captured by template switching. Two additional independent replicas of 1 million unique cDNA reads from the same blood draw were analyzed for two donors (one aged 18 to 30 and one aged 80 or older). Using deep sequencing normalized with unique cDNA molecular identifiers, the study measured how TCR beta repertoire diversity changes with age. Donors of different ages were randomly distributed across sequencing lanes to avoid experimental bias. The donors were divided into four age groups: young (average approximately 16 years), middle-aged (about 39), aged (around 59) and long-lived (more than 75).

The roughly 38 donors, aged roughly 6 to 95 years, were systemically healthy Caucasian individuals from Russia. Each donor gave 9.5 to 10 milliliters of peripheral blood, drawn into EDTA-treated Vacutainer tubes. PBMCs were isolated by Ficoll-Paque density-gradient centrifugation, with at least 7 million obtained per sample. Total RNA was extracted from PBMCs with Trizol reagent, with at least 6 micrograms obtained per sample. For every donor, an aliquot of PBMCs went through flow cytometry to measure the percentages of naive CD45RAhigh/CD27high T cells. The germline V gene (reference sequence) provides CDR1 DFQATT and CDR2 SNEGSKA. From the cysteine through the phenylalanine, the CDR3 covers 12 amino acids. This entry keeps only the CDR3 DNA: 36 bases, framed from base 1. General conclusions and limits of the study: Estimates of total diversity from one million sequenced T cells were regarded as lower bounds and underestimates. Since profiling was done on bulk unsorted PBMCs, naive and antigen-experienced compartments could not be conclusively compared. Observed TCR beta diversity per million T cells fell roughly linearly with age, and a significant reduction was already apparent by age around 40. Observed TCR beta diversity correlated strongly with the percentage of naive T cells measured by flow cytometry. Because donor CMV infection status was unknown, age-related changes in expanded clonotypes were potentially confounded. Compared with the aged group, more naive CD4+ T cells, fewer expanded clones and increased TCR diversity were shown by the long-lived group, suggesting age selection.

The library was generated by 5' RACE. TCRdb shows the sequencer as Illumina HiSeq 2500. A second roughly 6 to 12 cycle PCR used a sample-barcoded 5' primer and a J-beta primer mix. Each TCR beta cDNA molecule received a unique molecular identifier from a template-switch 5' adaptor carrying 12 random nucleotides. Each sample yielded at least 3 million CDR3-containing paired-end reads. All of the RNA was converted into first-strand cDNA using the Mint cDNA synthesis kit, with a TRBC-specific oligonucleotide serving as the primer. After uracil-DNA glycosylase treatment, a first 18-cycle PCR used universal primers M1SS and BC2_uni_R on all cDNA. Turning to the authors' computational methods: For normalization, 1 million high-quality reads were randomly selected from each sample, with every read carrying a distinct molecular identifier. Instead of being binned into consensus sequences, reads with shared molecular identifiers were discarded. MiTCR, set to a Q25 quality threshold and the strictest error-elimination algorithm, was used for CDR3 identification, clonotype clustering and error correction. A nonparametric unseen species model with Euler transformation was used to estimate a lower bound on total TCR beta diversity. TCRdb reprocessed the public reads (quality trimming at Q25 with fastp, clone calling with MiXCR) and kept in-frame beta chains. Each CDR3 protein appears once, grouped with its most common genes and DNA. It is TCRdb's table, rather than the study itself, that gives the V and J calls and clone size. Here the sample has over a million distinct CDR3 sequences; approximately 63% occur a single time. Roughly 7% of the sample is held by the ten biggest clonotypes.

This receptor was obtained from a man younger than 30 in good health. The sequenced sample was blood. The chain couples TRBV20-1 to TRBJ2-4; 7 bases in the junction line up with TRBD2. The end of the DNA aligns better with TRBJ2-7, so the J call may be wrong. The CDR3 region: CSCGGGTYEQYF. The nucleotides read TGCAGTTGCGGCGGGGGTACCTACGAGCAGTACTTC.